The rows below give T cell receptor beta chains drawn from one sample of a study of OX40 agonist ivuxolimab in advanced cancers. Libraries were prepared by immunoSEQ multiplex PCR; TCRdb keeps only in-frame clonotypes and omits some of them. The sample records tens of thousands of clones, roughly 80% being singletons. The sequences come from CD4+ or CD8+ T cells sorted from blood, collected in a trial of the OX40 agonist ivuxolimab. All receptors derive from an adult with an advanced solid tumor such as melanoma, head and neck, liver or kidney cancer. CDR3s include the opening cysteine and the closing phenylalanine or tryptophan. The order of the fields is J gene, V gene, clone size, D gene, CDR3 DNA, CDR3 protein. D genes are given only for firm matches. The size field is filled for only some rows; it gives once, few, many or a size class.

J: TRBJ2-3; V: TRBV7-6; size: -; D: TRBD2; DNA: TGTGCCAGCAGCGAGGCCGGGGGGGCAGCGGGAGATACGCAGTATTTT; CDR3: CASSEAGGAAGDTQYF
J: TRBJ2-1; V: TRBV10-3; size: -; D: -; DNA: TGTGCCATCAGTGAGTCTAGGAGTGGCCATGAGCAGTTCTTC; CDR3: CAISESRSGHEQFF
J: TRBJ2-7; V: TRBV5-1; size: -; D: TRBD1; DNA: TGCGCCAGCAGGAAAGGACAGGGGGCCTACGAGCAGTACTTC; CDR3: CASRKGQGAYEQYF
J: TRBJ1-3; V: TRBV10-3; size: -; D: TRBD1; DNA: TGTGCCATCAGCAAGGCAGGGGGGGGCGGAAACACCATATATTTT; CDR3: CAISKAGGGGNTIYF
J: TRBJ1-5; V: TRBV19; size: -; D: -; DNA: TGTGCCAGTAGTAAGGGCAACCCAGGGAGAGGATGGCATTTT; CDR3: CASSKGNPGRGWHF
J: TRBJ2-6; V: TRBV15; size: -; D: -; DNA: TGTGCCACCAGCAGAGACGTGTTCTCTGGGGCCAACGTCCTGACTTTC; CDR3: CATSRDVFSGANVLTF
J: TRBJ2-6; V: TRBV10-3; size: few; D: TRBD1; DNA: TGTGCCATCAGTGCAGTTAAAACAGGGGGCGCATCGGGGGCCAACGTCCTGACTTTC; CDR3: CAISAVKTGGASGANVLTF
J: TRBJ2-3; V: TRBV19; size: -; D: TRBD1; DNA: TGTGCCAGTAGTGTCACAGGGGCCGGAGATACGCAGTATTTT; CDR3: CASSVTGAGDTQYF
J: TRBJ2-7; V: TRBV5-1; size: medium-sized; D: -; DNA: TGCGCCAGCAGCTTGGGTCCCGAGCAGTACTTC; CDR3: CASSLGPEQYF
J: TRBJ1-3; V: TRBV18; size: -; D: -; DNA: TGTGCCAGCTCAACGACCCTGGCTGGGGGGCCTGGAAACACCATATATTTT; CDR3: CASSTTLAGGPGNTIYF
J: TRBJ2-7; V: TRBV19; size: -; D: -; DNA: TGTGCCAGTAGTGTAGGGCCTTCGGGCGAGCAGTACTTC; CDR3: CASSVGPSGEQYF
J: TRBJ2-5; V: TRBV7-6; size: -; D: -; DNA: TGTGCCAGCAGCCCTACTAGAGCTGAGACCCAGTACTTC; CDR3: CASSPTRAETQYF
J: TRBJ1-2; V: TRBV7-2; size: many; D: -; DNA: TGTGCCAGCAGCTTACAGGAGAGAAGTTACACCTTC; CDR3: CASSLQERSYTF
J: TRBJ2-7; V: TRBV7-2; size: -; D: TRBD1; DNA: TGTGCCAGCAGCTTCTCCGGGACAGGGGCCTACGAGCAGTACTTC; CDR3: CASSFSGTGAYEQYF
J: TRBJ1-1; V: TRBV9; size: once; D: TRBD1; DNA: TGTGCCAGCAGCATCAGACAGGGTCAAAACACTGAAGCTTTCTTT; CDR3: CASSIRQGQNTEAFF
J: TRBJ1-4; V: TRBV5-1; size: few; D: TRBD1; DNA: TGCGCCAGCAGCTCCGGGACAGGGGATGAAAAACTGTTTTTT; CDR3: CASSSGTGDEKLFF
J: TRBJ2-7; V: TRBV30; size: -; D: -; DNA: TGTGCCTGGAGTGACCGGATGGAGCAGTACTTC; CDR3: CAWSDRMEQYF